The rows below give T cell receptor beta chains drawn from one sample of a study of vaccination and CD4 T cells after COVID-19. What these receptors recognize is not known. TCRdb independently ran MiXCR on the PCR reads; one entry per CDR3 protein. The sample gives 5,000 to 7,500 distinct CDR3 sequences, about 44% of which show up once; around 27% is in the top ten. Sequenced sample: CD4+ T cells from blood, cultured in vitro. The receptors derive from a human donor in good health. Each CDR3 is given with its conserved first and last residue. Each record gives: V gene, D gene, clone size, J gene, CDR3 protein, CDR3 DNA. A D gene is named only where the DNA matches it firmly. The listing skips clone size in some rows; elsewhere it reads once, few, many or a size class.

TRBV5-1,-,-,TRBJ1-5,CASRPGYRGKNQPQHF,TGCGCCAGCAGACCCGGGTACCGGGGCAAAAATCAGCCCCAGCATTTT
TRBV28,TRBD1,once,TRBJ1-2,CASSPSGTGGGGYTF,TGTGCCAGCAGTCCATCTGGGACAGGGGGAGGTGGCTACACCTTC
TRBV10-3,-,-,TRBJ1-3,CAIRQQPGNTIYF,TGTGCCATCAGACAGCAACCGGGAAACACCATATATTTT
TRBV6-1,-,few,TRBJ1-5,CASNVYGDSNQPQHF,TGTGCCAGCAACGTTTACGGGGATAGCAATCAGCCCCAGCATTTT
TRBV12-3/TRBV12-4,-,-,TRBJ1-2,CASSHRRLGGYTF,TGTGCCAGCAGTCACCGAAGGTTAGGTGGCTACACCTTC
TRBV7-6,TRBD2,few,TRBJ2-7,CASSLSGGATNEQYF,TGTGCCAGCAGCCTTAGCGGGGGGGCCACTAACGAGCAGTACTTC
TRBV14,-,-,TRBJ2-5,CASSQEAVTGETQYF,TGTGCCAGCAGCCAAGAGGCGGTAACTGGGGAGACCCAGTACTTC
TRBV27,-,-,TRBJ1-6,CASSPLRGSSYNSPLHF,TGTGCCAGCAGTCCCTTACGGGGGAGCTCCTATAATTCACCCCTCCACTTT
TRBV6-2/TRBV6-3,-,-,TRBJ2-7,CAAGWDHKSYEQYF,TGTGCCGCCGGATGGGATCATAAGTCCTACGAGCAGTACTTC
TRBV24-1,TRBD2,few,TRBJ2-3,CATSDSSWVAGDTDTQYF,TGTGCCACCAGTGACTCCTCCTGGGTAGCGGGAGACACAGATACGCAGTATTTT
TRBV24-1,-,-,TRBJ1-5,CATSDPTPENQPQHF,TGTGCCACCAGTGATCCGACACCTGAAAATCAGCCCCAGCATTTT
TRBV20-1,TRBD2,few,TRBJ2-1,CSARLAGGGMQFF,TGCAGTGCTAGGCTTGCGGGAGGGGGGATGCAGTTCTTC
TRBV4-3,-,-,TRBJ1-5,CASSSDYSNQPQHF,TGCGCCAGCAGCTCCGATTATAGCAATCAGCCCCAGCATTTT
TRBV2,-,-,TRBJ2-1,CASRPAGRDSPVF,TGTGCCAGCAGGCCCGCTGGTCGGGACTCGCCGGTCTTC
TRBV29-1,-,-,TRBJ1-4,CSVTRDEKLFF,TGCAGCGTTACCCGGGATGAAAAACTGTTTTTT
TRBV6-4,TRBD2,-,TRBJ2-2,CASSEMGLAGDIGELFF,TGTGCCAGCAGTGAAATGGGACTAGCGGGAGACATCGGGGAGCTGTTTTTT
TRBV20-1,TRBD2,-,TRBJ2-4,CSALRLAGGTGVGNIQYF,TGCAGTGCACTCAGACTAGCGGGAGGCACTGGGGTGGGAAACATTCAGTACTTC
TRBV6-2/TRBV6-3,-,-,TRBJ1-2,CASSPRLGYTF,TGTGCCAGCAGTCCTCGGCTTGGCTACACCTTC
TRBV20-1,-,-,TRBJ1-1,CSARVPGTTNTEAFF,TGCAGTGCCAGAGTGCCCGGGACAACGAACACTGAAGCTTTCTTT
TRBV6-7,TRBD1,-,TRBJ1-6,CASSYSGQGITPASPLHF,TGTGCCAGCAGTTACTCGGGACAGGGTATTACCCCGGCCTCACCCCTCCACTTT
TRBV28,-,-,TRBJ1-5,CASSSHGGQGVGNQPQHF,TGTGCCAGCAGTTCACACGGGGGGCAGGGCGTCGGCAATCAGCCCCAGCATTTT
TRBV28,-,-,TRBJ1-1,CASNDGRSAEAFF,TGTGCCAGCAATGATGGACGTAGCGCTGAAGCTTTCTTT
TRBV19,-,-,TRBJ1-2,CTSKYPNYGYTF,TGTACCAGTAAGTACCCGAACTATGGCTACACCTTC
TRBV6-1,-,-,TRBJ1-1,CASNPHTEAFF,TGTGCCAGCAACCCACACACTGAAGCTTTCTTT
TRBV30,-,-,TRBJ1-1,CAWRTETEAFF,TGTGCCTGGCGAACGGAAACTGAAGCTTTCTTT
TRBV2,TRBD1,few,TRBJ2-1,CASSGDRVTNEQFF,TGTGCCAGCAGCGGGGACAGAGTGACGAATGAGCAGTTCTTC
TRBV20-1,-,few,TRBJ1-3,CSAPGTSGNTIYF,TGCAGTGCTCCCGGGACTTCTGGAAACACCATATATTTT
TRBV20-1,TRBD1,-,TRBJ1-2,CSARQGTGFGYTF,TGCAGTGCTAGGCAAGGGACAGGGTTTGGCTACACCTTC
TRBV24-1,-,-,TRBJ2-5,CATSEYRPQETQYF,TGTGCCACCAGTGAATACCGGCCTCAAGAGACCCAGTACTTC
TRBV27,TRBD1,-,TRBJ1-2,CASTRTGANYGYTF,TGTGCCAGCACCAGGACAGGGGCCAACTATGGCTACACCTTC
TRBV6-1,TRBD2,-,TRBJ2-3,CASSEQAGFHTQYF,TGTGCCAGCAGTGAACAAGCGGGGTTCCATACGCAGTATTTT
TRBV7-2,-,-,TRBJ2-1,CASSLRGYNEQFF,TGTGCCAGCAGCTTAAGGGGGTACAATGAGCAGTTCTTC
TRBV27,-,-,TRBJ2-2,CASSLLWLTAGELFF,TGTGCCAGCAGTTTATTGTGGCTTACGGCCGGGGAGCTGTTTTTT
TRBV20-1,-,-,TRBJ1-2,CSARPWDGYTF,TGCAGTGCCCGGCCGTGGGATGGCTACACCTTC
TRBV5-4,-,-,TRBJ1-2,CASSLEAGADYGYTF,TGTGCCAGCAGCTTGGAGGCGGGGGCGGACTATGGCTACACCTTC
TRBV7-2,TRBD2,few,TRBJ2-7,CASSFQTSGSDEQYF,TGTGCCAGCAGCTTTCAAACTAGCGGGAGCGACGAGCAGTACTTC
TRBV6-5,-,-,TRBJ2-3,CASSYSGAATQYF,TGTGCCAGCAGTTACTCAGGGGCGGCGACGCAGTATTTT
TRBV7-9,-,few,TRBJ1-1,CASSPLVTVNTEAFF,TGTGCCAGCAGCCCCCTCGTAACGGTGAACACTGAAGCTTTCTTT
TRBV20-1,-,few,TRBJ1-3,CSARERTSRYGNTIYF,TGCAGTGCTAGAGAAAGGACCTCGAGGTACGGAAACACCATATATTTT
TRBV24-1,TRBD2,once,TRBJ2-3,CATSDRTSEDTQYF,TGTGCCACCAGTGACCGAACTAGCGAAGATACGCAGTATTTT
TRBV6-5,-,-,TRBJ2-2,CASSYSMGLNTGELFF,TGTGCCAGCAGTTACTCGATGGGCCTTAACACCGGGGAGCTGTTTTTT
TRBV10-1,TRBD2,few,TRBJ2-3,CASSEGGLAGSTDTQYF,TGCGCCAGCAGTGAGGGGGGACTAGCGGGGTCCACAGATACGCAGTATTTT
TRBV11-2,TRBD1,-,TRBJ1-5,CASSLGSQGANQPQHF,TGTGCCAGCAGCTTAGGTTCCCAGGGGGCGAATCAGCCCCAGCATTTT
TRBV6-2/TRBV6-3,TRBD1,-,TRBJ2-1,CASSSGTGLYNEQFF,TGTGCCAGCAGTTCCGGGACAGGATTGTACAATGAGCAGTTCTTC
TRBV7-9,TRBD2,-,TRBJ2-7,CASRLTSGSTYEQYF,TGTGCCAGCAGGTTGACTAGCGGGAGTACCTACGAGCAGTACTTC
TRBV10-2,-,-,TRBJ2-1,CASGTDAYNEQFF,TGCGCCAGCGGGACGGACGCCTACAATGAGCAGTTCTTC
TRBV12-3/TRBV12-4,-,-,TRBJ2-7,CASKGRGEQYF,TGTGCCAGCAAGGGGCGGGGCGAGCAGTACTTC
TRBV15,-,-,TRBJ2-7,CATSRDSAYEQYF,TGTGCCACCAGCAGAGATAGCGCCTACGAGCAGTACTTC
TRBV2,-,-,TRBJ1-2,CASSDEGDYTF,TGTGCCAGCAGTGACGAGGGGGACTACACCTTC
TRBV19,TRBD1,-,TRBJ1-4,CASSLGQGTNEKLFF,TGTGCCAGTAGTCTCGGACAGGGTACTAATGAAAAACTGTTTTTT
TRBV28,-,-,TRBJ2-5,CASREEGFRETQYF,TGTGCCAGCAGGGAGGAAGGGTTCCGAGAGACCCAGTACTTC
TRBV5-1,TRBD1,hyperexpanded,TRBJ1-2,CASSSNRGRGGYTF,TGCGCCAGCAGCTCGAACAGGGGGCGTGGGGGCTACACCTTC
TRBV6-1,-,-,TRBJ2-7,CASKNRVSHEQYF,TGTGCCAGCAAGAATCGGGTCTCGCACGAGCAGTACTTC
TRBV5-1,TRBD1,once,TRBJ2-5,CASSSGTGLKTQYF,TGCGCCAGCAGCTCCGGGACAGGTCTGAAGACCCAGTACTTC
TRBV23-1,TRBD1,few,TRBJ1-2,CASRGQVQANYGYTF,TGCGCCAGCAGGGGACAGGTCCAAGCTAACTATGGCTACACCTTC